These 4 T cell receptor beta chains originate from one sample sequenced in a study of T cells in narcolepsy. Sequenced by immunoSEQ multiplex PCR; TCRdb stores in-frame clones only, minus some. Of roughly 11,000 clones in the sample, 94% were seen once. The material sequenced was CD45RA- memory CD4+ T cells from PBMCs. These receptors all stem from a human donor with narcolepsy.

This chain joins TRBV2 and TRBJ1-6; D is undetermined. The CDR3 is 16 residues long. Deletions cut 8 bases from V and 0 bases from J, with 14 bases between. Germline V gene data show CDR1 as SNHLY and CDR2 as FYNNEI. The CDR3 bases are TGTGCCAGCGGTTGGGAGGGAGGCTCCTATAATTCACCCCTCCACTTT. It codes for CASGWEGGSYNSPLHF.

J is TRBJ2-3 and V is TRBV30; 13 bases align to TRBD2. With 1 base clipped from V and 3 bases from J, the junction kept 4 bases outside the gene matches. CDR3 size: 16 residues. Germline CDR1 is GTSNPN and CDR2 is SVGIG (reference sequence). CDR3 in amino acids: CAWSGGLAGETDTQYF. The CDR3 DNA follows: TGTGCCTGGAGTGGCGGACTAGCGGGAGAAACAGATACGCAGTATTTT.

The chain couples TRBV10-3 to TRBJ2-5; 7 bases align to TRBD1. Trimming at V came to 6 bases and at J to 2 bases, leaving 6 bases not matched to a gene. Germline CDR1 reads ENHRY; CDR2 reads SYGVKD. This CDR3 has 14 amino acids. CDR3 amino acids: CAISLGGQQETQYF. DNA of the CDR3: TGTGCCATCAGCCTTGGGGGACAGCAAGAGACCCAGTACTTC.

V usage is TRBV4-1 and J usage is TRBJ2-5; possible D gene TRBD2, 6 bases. CDR3 length: 16 amino acids. The V gene lost 4 bases and the J gene lost 0 bases, with 15 bases spanning the gap. Looked up from germline, CDR1 is MGHRA and CDR2 is YSYEKL. The CDR3 sequence is CASSPGGGWDQETQYF. In nucleotides, the CDR3 is TGCGCCAGCAGCCCAGGCGGAGGGTGGGACCAAGAGACCCAGTACTTC.